Listed below are T cell receptor beta chains from one sample, sequenced in a study of CD8 T cells in Susac syndrome. Via MiXCR, TCRdb re-called the immunoSEQ multiplex PCR reads, giving one row per CDR3 protein. The data contain fewer than 350,000 distinct CDR3 sequences, approximately 89% of them seen just once; the ten biggest clones take up 0.18%. Sequencing input: CD8+ T cells from PBMCs. The receptors here all came from a human donor with multiple sclerosis. The CDR3 runs from the conserved cysteine through the conserved F or W. A D gene is named only where the DNA matches it firmly. Only part of the rows carry a size: once, few, many, or a class if the clone is expanded.

cdr3_nt	cdr3_aa	clone_size	j_call	v_call	d_call
TGTGCCAGCAGCTCTCAGGACAACCAAGAGACCCAGTACTTC	CASSSQDNQETQYF	.	TRBJ2-5	TRBV7-9	.
TGCAGCGGAAGGGTTTATGATGAAGCTTTCTTT	CSGRVYDEAFF	.	TRBJ1-1	TRBV29-1	.
TGTGCCAGCAGCTTAGGCGGGAGGGGGAACATTCAGTACTTC	CASSLGGRGNIQYF	.	TRBJ2-4	TRBV7-8	TRBD2
TGTGCCAGCAGCTTAAAGGGCGGGGGGGCGAGAGAGACCCAGTACTTC	CASSLKGGGARETQYF	.	TRBJ2-5	TRBV13	TRBD2
TGTGCCAGCAGCTTATACGGGGCAGGCGTGGAAAAACTGTTTTTT	CASSLYGAGVEKLFF	.	TRBJ1-4	TRBV5-6	.
TGTGCCTGGAGTGTAGGGCTAGCGCGGTTCGAGCAGTACTTC	CAWSVGLARFEQYF	.	TRBJ2-7	TRBV30	.
TGTGCCAGCAGCCACCCAGGACTTAATGAAAAACTGTTTTTT	CASSHPGLNEKLFF	.	TRBJ1-4	TRBV16	.
TGTGCCAGCAGCTTATATGGCAGGGGGTCCCCTAACTATGGCTACACCTTC	CASSLYGRGSPNYGYTF	.	TRBJ1-2	TRBV7-8	TRBD1
TGTGCCAGCAGTCTCCAGCTCGATACGCAGTATTTT	CASSLQLDTQYF	once	TRBJ2-3	TRBV12-3/TRBV12-4	.
TGCAGTGCTGGGTCCTATAACTATAGCAATCAGCCCCAGCATTTT	CSAGSYNYSNQPQHF	.	TRBJ1-5	TRBV20-1	.
TGTGCCAGCAGTTTAGCGCAAGGGGGCGCCCCGTGGAATGAGCAGTTCTTC	CASSLAQGGAPWNEQFF	.	TRBJ2-1	TRBV5-6	TRBD1
TGTGCCAGCAGCTTAGCTACTAGCGGGGGGCTAAGCTCCTACAATGAGCAGTTCTTC	CASSLATSGGLSSYNEQFF	once	TRBJ2-1	TRBV7-8	TRBD2
TGTGCCAGTAGTTGGACTAGCGGAGACAATGAGCAGTTCTTC	CASSWTSGDNEQFF	.	TRBJ2-1	TRBV19	TRBD2
TGTGCCAGTTCCGGAGGGGCCGCCTACGAGCAGTACTTC	CASSGGAAYEQYF	few	TRBJ2-7	TRBV27	.
TGTGCCAGCAGTTTGGACGGCTCCTACGAGCAGTACTTC	CASSLDGSYEQYF	few	TRBJ2-7	TRBV7-3	.
TGCGCCAGCAGTCAGGCCAACAGGGACCTGAACACTGAAGCTTTCTTT	CASSQANRDLNTEAFF	.	TRBJ1-1	TRBV23-1	.
TGTGCCAGCAGGAGCCAGCCAATCGAGGGCTACACCTTC	CASRSQPIEGYTF	.	TRBJ1-2	TRBV27	.
TGTGCCAGCAGTGAGACTAGCGGGGGCCCCTCGGAGCAGTTCTTC	CASSETSGGPSEQFF	.	TRBJ2-1	TRBV25-1	TRBD2
TGTGCCAGTAGTATGACTAGCGGGAGTCTATCGTATTTT	CASSMTSGSLSYF	.	TRBJ2-3	TRBV19	TRBD2
TGTGCCAGCAGCTTAATAGGCGCTACCTACGAGCAGTACTTC	CASSLIGATYEQYF	.	TRBJ2-7	TRBV7-8	.
TGCAGTGCGAACCTAGCGGACGGGGGGGACACCGGGGAGCTGTTTTTT	CSANLADGGDTGELFF	.	TRBJ2-2	TRBV20-1	TRBD2
TGTGCCAGCAGTGAAGCGAAGGGAGGGTCAGATACGCAGTATTTT	CASSEAKGGSDTQYF	once	TRBJ2-3	TRBV6-1	TRBD2
TGTGCCAGCAGTTATGCCGAGACTAGCTATGAGCAGTTCTTC	CASSYAETSYEQFF	.	TRBJ2-1	TRBV6-2/TRBV6-3	TRBD2
TGTGCCAGCAGTTACGGAGGGGGCTGGAGTGAAAAACTGTTTTTT	CASSYGGGWSEKLFF	.	TRBJ1-4	TRBV6-5	TRBD1
TGTGCCAGCAGCTTGACTGGCCTCCGCTTCACCGGGGAGCTGTTTTTT	CASSLTGLRFTGELFF	.	TRBJ2-2	TRBV6-2/TRBV6-3	.
TGCGCCAGCAGTCGACTCAGGGGCTTCACAGATACGCAGTATTTT	CASSRLRGFTDTQYF	.	TRBJ2-3	TRBV23-1	.
TGCGCCAGCAGCCAAGATCGGCAGCCCACTATCTCTGGAAACACCATATATTTT	CASSQDRQPTISGNTIYF	.	TRBJ1-3	TRBV4-3	.
TGTGCCAGCAGCTTAGGGTTCGGACGCCAAGAGACCCAGTACTTC	CASSLGFGRQETQYF	.	TRBJ2-5	TRBV7-9	.
TGTGCCAGCAGCTTGTACCGGGGAGGTGAGCAGTTCTTC	CASSLYRGGEQFF	.	TRBJ2-1	TRBV7-3	.
TGCAGTGCTAGAGATGGGGGACAGGGATACGAGCAGTACTTC	CSARDGGQGYEQYF	.	TRBJ2-7	TRBV20-1	TRBD1
TGCGCCAGCAGCCAATTAGGGGGACATCCGAACACTGAAGCTTTCTTT	CASSQLGGHPNTEAFF	once	TRBJ1-1	TRBV4-3	.
TGTGCCAGCAGCGCATGGACAGATACGCAGTATTTT	CASSAWTDTQYF	.	TRBJ2-3	TRBV9	.